The 22 T cell receptor beta chains below come from one sample, sequenced in a study of response to subunit inactivated influenza vaccine. TCRdb analysed the RT-PCR reads with MiXCR anew, one entry per CDR3 protein. Of roughly 550,000 distinct CDR3 sequences in the sample, around 21% are singletons; the top ten hold 2.5% to 3.5%. This same sample was also part of a study on T cells expressing NK-cell markers. From that report: Making the TCR beta cDNA relied on 5'RACE template switching with UMIs.

This sample comprised CD4+ T cells sorted from PBMCs, obtained approximately 13 days after vaccination. Source of these receptors: a man in his forties or fifties who received an inactivated influenza vaccine.

Only a few counts were recorded for this clonotype. This sequence joins TRBV7-2 and TRBJ2-4, with 8 bases fitting TRBD2. This CDR3 has 15 residues. Germline loops: CDR1 SGHTA, CDR2 FQGNSA. V lost 5 bases and J lost 2; bases outside the gene matches: 5. The CDR3 is CASSPGGRTKNIQYF. CDR3 coding DNA: TGTGCCAGCAGCCCTGGCGGGAGGACCAAAAACATTCAGTACTTC.

In its sample, this clonotype was seen many times. The rearrangement joins TRBV5-6 to TRBJ2-7; the D is unclear. Trimming took 2 bases from V and 0 from J, leaving 3 bases between them. The CDR3 length is 12 residues. Per the germline V gene, CDR1 is SGHDT and CDR2 is YYEEEE. CDR3: CASSLASYEQYF. CDR3 nucleotides: TGTGCCAGCAGCTTAGCCTCCTACGAGCAGTACTTC.

The chain has TRBV3-1 and TRBJ2-7, with D possibly TRBD2 on 5 matching bases. V shed 4 bases and J shed 4 bases, with 17 bases lying between them. Germline V gene sequence: CDR1 LGHDT, CDR2 YNNKEL (reference sequence). This CDR3 has 15 residues. The CDR3, as DNA: TGTGCCAGCAGCCCCTGGGCCCAGGAGGATTACGAGCAGTACTTC. Translated: CASSPWAQEDYEQYF.

The J gene is TRBJ1-1, the V gene TRBV3-1, with D possibly matching TRBD1 (5 bases). The V and J ends lost 0 bases and 1 base respectively, with 15 bases between them. The CDR3 covers 17 residues. The germline gives CDR1 LGHDT, CDR2 YNNKEL (reference sequence). The CDR3 region is CASSQDMRAGRNTEAFF. In nucleotides, the CDR3 is TGTGCCAGCAGCCAAGACATGCGGGCAGGGAGGAACACTGAAGCTTTCTTT.

The chain joins TRBV7-2 to TRBJ2-1, with TRBD2 matching over 12 bases. The CDR3 has 15 residues. CDR1 SGHTA and CDR2 FQGNSA come from the germline V gene. With V trimmed by 7 bases and J by 6 bases, 7 bases remained unmatched. The DNA of the CDR3 is TGTGCCAGCACCAGCGGACTAGCGGGAATCAATGAGCAGTTCTTC. Protein sequence: CASTSGLAGINEQFF. Complete variable domain (other parts from reference TRBV7-2 and TRBJ2-1): GAGVSQSPSNKVTEKGKDVELRCDPISGHTALYWYRQSLGQGLEFLIYFQGNSAPDKSGLPSDRFSAERTGGSVSTLTIQRTQQEDSAVYLCASTSGLAGINEQFFGPGTRLTVL.

The chain couples TRBV20-1 to TRBJ2-5; tentative D call: TRBD1 (6 bases). The CDR3 is 13 amino acids. The V gene lost 2 bases and the J gene lost 1 base, with 8 bases spanning the gap. CDR1 and CDR2 (germline): DFQATT, SNEGSKA (reference sequence). The CDR3 loop is CSARNRAQETQYF. As DNA, the CDR3 is TGCAGTGCTAGAAACAGGGCCCAAGAGACCCAGTACTTC.

There are a few counts of this clonotype. V usage is TRBV7-2 and J usage is TRBJ2-5; 9 nucleotides line up with TRBD1. The germline gives CDR1 SGHTA, CDR2 FQGNSA. CDR3 size: 16 residues. Trimming cost V 5 bases and J 4 bases; bases outside gene matches: 11. The CDR3 nucleotides are TGTGCCAGCAGCACCCAGTGGACAGGGGTGGGAGAGACCCAGTACTTC. As protein: CASSTQWTGVGETQYF.

The sample holds a few counts of this clonotype. The chain is built from TRBV6-2 or TRBV6-3 and TRBJ2-4; D might be TRBD1 (6 bases). The CDR3 runs 14 residues. Trimming shortened V by 5 bases and J by 3 bases, and 11 bases separated the two germline ends. The germline gives CDR1 MNHEY, CDR2 SVGEGT. In DNA form, the CDR3 reads TGTGCCAGCAGTGCACGGGACATCAAAAACATTCAGTACTTC. This translates into CASSARDIKNIQYF.

The sample holds a few counts of this clonotype. V is TRBV20-1 and J is TRBJ2-2; TRBD1 might be the D (6 bases). The V end was cut by 0 bases, the J end by 7 bases, with 12 bases between. The CDR3 length is 14 residues. CDR1 and CDR2 from the germline V gene are DFQATT and SNEGSKA (reference sequence). For the CDR3, the DNA is TGCAGTGCTAGAGATCAGGGGAAAGGCGGGGAGCTGTTTTTT. Its protein product is CSARDQGKGGELFF.

This sequence joins TRBV20-1 and TRBJ2-1; no reliable D call. Between the trimmed V and J ends, which lost 0 bases and 6 bases, there was a span of 9 bases. CDR1 DFQATT and CDR2 SNEGSKA come from the germline V gene (reference sequence). CDR3 size: 13 residues. CDR3 nucleotides: TGCAGTGCTAGAGATTGGAAGGGCAATGAGCAGTTCTTC. It is translated as CSARDWKGNEQFF.

V usage is TRBV4-3 and J usage is TRBJ2-1, with TRBD1 as a possible D gene (5 bases). Between the trimmed V and J ends, which lost 6 bases and 7 bases, there was a span of 16 bases. Germline CDR1 is LGHNA and CDR2 is YSLEER. The CDR3 consists of 14 residues. This chain's CDR3 is CASSGAVDGNEQFF. DNA for the CDR3: TGCGCCAGCAGTGGGGCCGTGGATGGAAATGAGCAGTTCTTC.

The chain is built from TRBV5-1 and TRBJ2-2; 7 positions agree with TRBD1. CDR3 length equals 15 residues. The J segment lost 6 bases and the V segment lost 3 bases, leaving 8 bases of the junction unmatched. CDR1 is SGHRS, CDR2 YFSETQ, per germline. The CDR3 sequence is CASSSGTARSGELFF. The CDR3 DNA is TGCGCCAGCAGCTCCGGGACAGCACGATCCGGGGAGCTGTTTTTT.

This chain joins TRBV20-1 and TRBJ1-1, with D possibly matching TRBD1 (6 bases). This CDR3 contains 17 residues. CDR1 DFQATT and CDR2 SNEGSKA come from the germline V gene (reference sequence). V was trimmed by 0 bases and J by 1 base, leaving 18 bases between them. The CDR3 DNA sequence: TGCAGTGCTAGAGACCCAGGGGTTGGGGGAGGGAACACTGAAGCTTTCTTT. The encoded protein is CSARDPGVGGGNTEAFF.

This clonotype was counted only a few times. The rearrangement joins TRBV28 to TRBJ2-7, with D uncertain. Germline values: CDR1 MDHEN, CDR2 SYDVKM. The CDR3 totals 15 residues. V was cut by 2 bases and J by 2 bases, with 13 bases left in between. CDR3 DNA: TGTGCCAGCAGTTTAAACCCCTTCCTAACCTACGAGCAGTACTTC. This translates into CASSLNPFLTYEQYF.

The chain employs TRBV6-5 and TRBJ2-7; D gene uncertain. The germline V gene has CDR1 MNHEY and CDR2 SVGAGI. CDR3 length equals 15 residues. V was clipped by 6 bases and J by 3 bases, with 18 bases between them. The CDR3 sequence is CASRYNAPGVYEQYF. CDR3 DNA: TGTGCCAGCAGATACAACGCCCCAGGAGTCTACGAGCAGTACTTC.

This clonotype was counted a few times. The gene calls are TRBV2 and TRBJ2-7; TRBD2 agrees at 13 bases. CDR1 SNHLY and CDR2 FYNNEI come from the germline V gene. V gave up 5 bases and J gave up 0 bases; unmatched junction bases: 4. The CDR3 runs to 16 residues. Here the CDR3 reads CASSYRTSGSSYEQYF. CDR3 coding DNA: TGTGCCAGCAGTTACAGGACTAGCGGGAGCTCCTACGAGCAGTACTTC.

This clonotype was counted ten times or more. V and J are TRBV6-1 and TRBJ1-2; perhaps TRBD1 as D (5 bases). Trimming left V 2 bases short and J 4 bases short, with 5 bases between. Germline values: CDR1 MNHNS, CDR2 SASEGT. This CDR3 comprises 12 residues. Here the CDR3 DNA reads TGTGCCAGCAGTGAAAGGGGCTATGGCTACACCTTC. Encoded protein: CASSERGYGYTF.

This clonotype was counted many times. CDR3 coding DNA: TGCGCCAGCAGCGCGACCGGGACAGGGAGTTATGGCTACACCTTC. This encodes CASSATGTGSYGYTF. The rearrangement links TRBV5-1 to TRBJ1-2; 9 nucleotides align to TRBD1. The length of the CDR3 is 15 residues. Germline V gene sequence: CDR1 SGHRS, CDR2 YFSETQ. With V trimmed by 4 bases and J by 5 bases, 9 bases remained unmatched.

This clonotype was seen at least ten times. In nucleotides, the CDR3 is TGTGCCAGCTCCATCGCGGGACAGGACTACAATGAGCAGTTCTTC. This encodes CASSIAGQDYNEQFF. This chain joins TRBV12-3 or TRBV12-4 and TRBJ2-1; 8 bases are a match to TRBD1. The CDR3 is 15 amino acids. V gave up 8 bases and J gave up 3 bases; unmatched junction bases: 9.

This clonotype has a count of ten or more. The CDR3 loop reads CASRGQGIYEQYF. The CDR3 nucleotides read TGTGCCAGCAGAGGACAGGGAATCTACGAGCAGTACTTC. The chain carries TRBV6-2 or TRBV6-3 and TRBJ2-7, with 8 bases that match TRBD1. The germline CDR1 and CDR2 sequences are MNHEY and SVGEGT. This CDR3 is built from 13 residues. After removal of 6 bases from V and 3 bases from J, the junction contained 4 bases not matched to a gene.

V is TRBV6-5 and J is TRBJ1-2; possible D gene TRBD1, 6 bases. V lost 2 bases and J lost 8, with 24 bases in between. Germline V gene data show CDR1 as MNHEY and CDR2 as SVGAGI. The CDR3 extends over 17 amino acids. Written as DNA, the CDR3 is TGTGCCAGCAGTTACAGCGGGACAACATTGCGCCCGGGGGGCTACACCTTC. Translating gives CASSYSGTTLRPGGYTF.

This clonotype has just a few counts. The CDR3 sequence is CASRTGTSGRASYEQYF. The DNA for the CDR3 is TGTGCCAGCAGAACCGGGACTAGCGGGAGGGCCTCCTACGAGCAGTACTTC. V is TRBV28 and J is TRBJ2-7; 16 nucleotides line up with TRBD2. Germline CDR1 is MDHEN and CDR2 is SYDVKM. The CDR3 runs to 17 residues. The V segment lost 6 bases and the J segment 0 bases; nucleotides outside the gene matches: 5.